Below, 23 T cell receptor beta chains from the same sample are listed, as sequenced in a study of chemoradiotherapy in HPV16-positive cancers. Libraries were prepared by immunoSEQ multiplex PCR; TCRdb keeps only in-frame clonotypes and omits some of them. The table records roughly 29,000 clones, about 90% of them present only once. Sequenced here: blood, sampled from a patient who underwent chemoradiotherapy. Receptors originate from a human donor with HPV-associated anogenital cancer.

The chain combines TRBV5-4 with TRBJ1-1; 9 bases match TRBD1. Trimming cost V 5 bases and J 2 bases; bases outside gene matches: 4. Germline V gene sequence: CDR1 SGHNT, CDR2 YYREEE (reference sequence). The CDR3 is made up of 14 amino acids. In DNA, the CDR3 is TGTGCCAGCAGGGAGGGACAGGGAAACACTGAAGCTTTCTTT. As protein: CASREGQGNTEAFF.

V usage is TRBV9 and J usage is TRBJ2-5; 12 nucleotides line up with TRBD2. CDR3 length: 18 amino acids. V lost 4 bases and J lost 5; bases outside the gene matches: 15. Germline values: CDR1 SGDLS, CDR2 YYNGEE. The CDR3 sequence: CASSPGNSWTSGMETQYF. The CDR3 coding sequence is TGTGCCAGCAGCCCAGGGAACAGCTGGACTAGCGGGATGGAGACCCAGTACTTC.

The V and J genes are TRBV9 and TRBJ2-3; 8 bases align to TRBD1. Germline lookup yields CDR1 SGDLS and CDR2 YYNGEE. Trimming cost V 3 bases and J 3 bases; bases outside gene matches: 9. CDR3 length: 16 amino acids. In nucleotides, the CDR3 is TGTGCCAGCAGCGCAAGGACAGGGACGGGGACAGATACGCAGTATTTT. The encoded protein is CASSARTGTGTDTQYF.

This chain joins TRBV5-1 and TRBJ2-7, with a tentative D call TRBD1 (5 bases). Germline-derived CDR1 and CDR2 are SGHRS and YFSETQ. Trimming stripped 2 bases from V and 0 bases from J, with 15 bases between. The CDR3 covers 16 residues. In DNA, the CDR3 is TGCGCCAGCAGCTTTTTAGCCCGACAGAGCTCCTACGAGCAGTACTTC. Its protein is CASSFLARQSSYEQYF.

The rearrangement joins TRBV5-8 to TRBJ2-3, with unresolved D. The CDR3 extends over 14 amino acids. CDR1 and CDR2 (germline): SGHTS, YDEGEE. V lost 2 bases and J lost 2, with 9 bases in between. The CDR3 DNA follows: TGTGCCAGCAGCTTCGGCCAGGACACAGATACGCAGTATTTT. Protein product: CASSFGQDTDTQYF.

The chain has TRBV7-8 and TRBJ2-7; D ambiguous. Trimming took off 5 bases at V and 6 bases at J, with 14 bases between the two ends. Germline V gives CDR1 SGHVS, CDR2 FQNEAQ. The CDR3 is 13 amino acids. CDR3 DNA: TGTGCCAGCAGCCCGCCGATCAGCCGCGAGCAGTACTTC. As protein: CASSPPISREQYF.

The V and J genes are TRBV29-1 and TRBJ2-7; D unclear. The CDR3 runs to 12 residues. V was clipped by 4 bases and J by 2 bases, with 9 bases between them. Germline V CDR1 and CDR2: SQVTM, ANQGSEA. The CDR3 sequence: CSVGRNPYEQYF. The CDR3, as DNA: TGCAGCGTTGGTCGGAATCCCTACGAGCAGTACTTC.

The genes are TRBV2 and TRBJ1-2; no clear D. The CDR3 is 13 residues long. Germline loops: CDR1 SNHLY, CDR2 FYNNEI. The germline V and J ends were trimmed by 6 bases and 8 bases, with 16 bases remaining between them. For the CDR3, the DNA is TGTGCCAGCAGCGCGACCTTGGAAGAAGGCTACACCTTC. Translated, it gives CASSATLEEGYTF. The variable domain in full, with the rest retrieved from reference TRBV2 and TRBJ1-2, is EPEVTQTPSHQVTQMGQEVILRCVPISNHLYFYWYRQILGQKVEFLVSFYNNEISEKSEIFDDQFSVERPDGSNFTLKIRSTKLEDSAMYFCASSATLEEGYTFGSGTRLTVV.

This clone was detected once. J is TRBJ1-5 and V is TRBV27, with TRBD1 matching over 7 bases. The germline V gene encodes CDR1 MNHEY and CDR2 SMNVEV (reference sequence). This CDR3 comprises 16 residues. Trimming removed 6 bases from V and 3 bases from J; junction bases left unmatched: 11. The CDR3 region has the DNA TGTGCCAGCAGCTCTAGAGGGGGCAGGGACAATCAGCCCCAGCATTTT. It is translated as CASSSRGGRDNQPQHF.

This clone has only one observation. The gene calls are TRBV10-3 and TRBJ2-3; 9 nucleotides match TRBD2. V dropped 6 bases and J dropped 0; count of bases not matched to a gene: 4. CDR3 length equals 15 residues. Germline lookup yields CDR1 ENHRY and CDR2 SYGVKD. DNA of the CDR3: TGTGCCATCAGGGTAGCGGGAGTTAGCACAGATACGCAGTATTTT. It yields the protein CAIRVAGVSTDTQYF.

The CDR3: CASSNDETPGTDTQYF. CDR3 coding DNA: TGCGCCAGCAGCAATGATGAGACCCCAGGCACAGATACGCAGTATTTT. The chain joins TRBV5-1 to TRBJ2-3; D unclear. CDR1 is SGHRS, CDR2 YFSETQ, per germline. This CDR3 is built from 16 residues. The V and J ends lost 4 bases and 1 base respectively, with 16 bases between them.

The V gene is TRBV11-1, the J gene TRBJ2-5; D possibly matches TRBD1 or TRBD2 (7 bases each). CDR1 is SGHAT, CDR2 FQDESV, per germline (reference sequence). Deletions cut 3 bases from V and 5 bases from J, with 19 bases between. The CDR3 extends over 16 amino acids. CDR3 DNA: TGTGCCAGCAGCTTTCCAGGGGGGGAGATCGGCGAGACCCAGTACTTC. It translates to CASSFPGGEIGETQYF.

CDR3 nucleotides: TGTGCCAGCAGCTTTTATACAGATACGCAGTATTTT. Its protein product is CASSFYTDTQYF. The rearrangement links TRBV7-2 to TRBJ2-3; D uncertain. Germline V lookup: CDR1 SGHTA, CDR2 FQGNSA. Trimming took off 3 bases at V and 3 bases at J, with 4 bases between the two ends. The CDR3 spans 12 residues.

The chain recombines TRBV29-1 with TRBJ2-6; D uncertain. Germline assignment: CDR1 SQVTM and CDR2 ANQGSEA. The CDR3 is 14 residues long. The ends were cut back, 3 bases at V and 3 bases at J, with 9 bases in the middle. CDR3 protein: CSVEAAFGANVLTF. The CDR3 coding sequence is TGCAGCGTTGAGGCCGCGTTTGGGGCCAACGTCCTGACTTTC.

The V and J genes are TRBV18 and TRBJ1-5; tentatively, D is TRBD1 (6 bases). CDR3 length equals 14 residues. Trimming stripped 8 bases from V and 6 bases from J, with 17 bases between. Germline-derived CDR1 and CDR2 are KGHSH and LQKENI. The CDR3 here is CASHSGGASQPQHF. The CDR3 DNA sequence: TGTGCCAGCCACAGCGGGGGGGCGTCTCAGCCCCAGCATTTT.

The chain has TRBV6-1 and TRBJ2-3; possibly TRBD2 for D (5 bases). CDR1 MNHNS and CDR2 SASEGT come from the germline V gene. The CDR3 is made up of 13 amino acids. V lost 6 bases and J 0 bases, leaving 7 bases between the germline ends. CDR3 in amino acids: CASRPGSTDTQYF. DNA of the CDR3: TGTGCCAGCAGGCCGGGGAGCACAGATACGCAGTATTTT.

J is TRBJ2-5 and V is TRBV6-5, with 7 bases aligning to TRBD2. Germline values: CDR1 MNHEY, CDR2 SVGAGI. The CDR3 extends over 14 amino acids. J was trimmed by 4 bases and V by 2 bases; bases with no gene match: 4. The CDR3: CASSYEAGRETQYF. The CDR3 nucleotides read TGTGCCAGCAGTTACGAAGCGGGACGAGAGACCCAGTACTTC.

V is TRBV7-3 and J is TRBJ2-2; possibly TRBD1 for D (6 bases). The germline V gene has CDR1 SGHTA and CDR2 FQGTGA. The CDR3 spans 16 residues. V was cut by 4 bases and J by 3 bases, with 15 bases left in between. The CDR3 DNA reads as TGTGCCAGCAGCTCCTATCTAGCAGGGGACACCGGGGAGCTGTTTTTT. Translation gives CASSSYLAGDTGELFF.

The chain uses TRBV19 and TRBJ2-7; 8 nucleotides agree with TRBD2. In germline, CDR1 is LNHDA, CDR2 SQIVND (reference sequence). V lost 6 bases to trimming and J lost 3 bases; unmatched junction nucleotides: 10. This CDR3 is 15 amino acids long. The CDR3 DNA is TGTGCCAGTAGCGGAGCGGGAGTCACAGACTACGAGCAGTACTTC. The encoded protein is CASSGAGVTDYEQYF.

V is TRBV18 and J is TRBJ2-7; no definite D call. CDR3 length equals 15 residues. CDR1 and CDR2 from the germline V gene are KGHSH and LQKENI. The ends were cut back, 2 bases at V and 2 bases at J, with 13 bases in the middle. CDR3 DNA sequence: TGTGCCAGCTCACCAAAAGGCGCCACAGCCTACGAGCAGTACTTC. The encoded protein is CASSPKGATAYEQYF. Variable domain in full (rest from reference TRBV18 and TRBJ2-7): NAGVMQNPRHLVRRRGQEARLRCSPMKGHSHVYWYRQLPEEGLKFMVYLQKENIIDESGMPKERFSAEFPKEGPSILRIQQVVRGDSAAYFCASSPKGATAYEQYFGPGTRLTVT.

The gene calls are TRBV29-1 and TRBJ1-2, with a possible D match to TRBD1 (6 bases). This CDR3 is 12 amino acids long. CDR1 SQVTM and CDR2 ANQGSEA come from the germline V gene. Trimming cost V 5 bases and J 8 bases, with 15 bases left between them. CDR3 nucleotides: TGCAGCGTTCACAGCGTGGGGGCGGGCTACACCTTC. It yields the protein CSVHSVGAGYTF.

In DNA form, the CDR3 reads TGTGCCAGCAGTTTCGACAGTTCCAGCTCCTACAATGAGCAGTTCTTC. It translates to CASSFDSSSSYNEQFF. The chain employs TRBV6-5 and TRBJ2-1; possibly TRBD1 for D (5 bases). The CDR3 length is 16 residues. The V and J ends lost 4 bases and 0 bases respectively, with 13 bases between them. In germline, CDR1 is MNHEY, CDR2 SVGAGI.

The chain uses TRBV4-1 and TRBJ2-7; TRBD1 aligns across 9 bases. With 3 bases clipped from V and 6 bases from J, the junction kept 12 bases outside the gene matches. Per the germline V gene, CDR1 is MGHRA and CDR2 is YSYEKL. CDR3 length: 16 amino acids. CDR3 residues: CASSQSLGQGFSEQYF. The CDR3 region has the DNA TGCGCCAGCAGCCAGTCCTTGGGACAGGGATTCTCCGAGCAGTACTTC.